These 5 T cell receptor beta chains were sequenced from one sample in a study of Graves' ophthalmopathy and Graves' hyperthyroidism. The authors amplified TCR beta CDR3 regions, and they did so from RNA transcripts for repertoire sequencing. HTBI primers primed a first-round RT-PCR, and a second-round multiplex PCR followed. Using its own MiXCR run on the multiplex PCR reads, TCRdb lists one record per CDR3 protein. The sample contains around 1,000,000 distinct CDR3 sequences, roughly two fifths of which appear only once. The sequenced sample was peripheral blood or thyroid tissue (not recorded which). The receptors shown here come from an adult man with Graves' hyperthyroidism.

The chain combines TRBV6-6 with TRBJ1-6; 9 bases are shared with TRBD1. Per germline, CDR1 MNHNY and CDR2 SVGAGI (reference sequence). The CDR3 extends over 15 amino acids. V shed 5 bases, J shed 10 bases, and the junction held 9 bases outside the gene matches. CDR3 protein: CASSQPGQGQSPLHF. The DNA for the CDR3 is TGTGCCAGCAGTCAGCCGGGACAGGGCCAATCACCCCTCCACTTT.

The rearrangement joins TRBV7-2 to TRBJ2-5; 12 nucleotides align to TRBD1. The length of the CDR3 is 16 residues. Looked up from germline, CDR1 is SGHTA and CDR2 is FQGNSA. Unmatched junction bases numbered 11, after V lost 5 bases and J lost 7 bases. The CDR3 loop is CASSQSGQGAVRTQYF. In nucleotides, the CDR3 is TGTGCCAGCAGCCAATCGGGACAGGGGGCAGTGAGGACCCAGTACTTC.

The chain uses TRBV12-3 or TRBV12-4 and TRBJ1-5; 7 bases align to TRBD1. CDR3 length: 15 amino acids. Germline trimming cut 1 base from V and 9 bases from J; bases unmatched to any gene: 9. CDR3 nucleotides: TGTGCCAGCAGTTTAGGACAGGGAGAGATGTGGCCCCAGCATTTT. It yields the protein CASSLGQGEMWPQHF.

V and J are TRBV19 and TRBJ2-7, with TRBD1 matching 9 bases. In germline, CDR1 is LNHDA, CDR2 SQIVND (reference sequence). The CDR3 covers 11 residues. The V segment lost 10 bases and the J segment 6 bases; nucleotides outside the gene matches: 4. The CDR3 is CATATGGEQYF. In DNA, the CDR3 is TGTGCCACCGCGACAGGGGGCGAGCAGTACTTC. Full variable domain (rest looked up from reference TRBV19 and TRBJ2-7): DGGITQSPKYLFRKEGQNVTLSCEQNLNHDAMYWYRQDPGQGLRLIYYSQIVNDFQKGDIAEGYSVSREKKESFPLTVTSAQKNPTAFYLCATATGGEQYFGPGTRLTVT.

This clonotype was seen ten or more times. The V call is TRBV20-1, the J call TRBJ1-5; 9 bases are a match to TRBD1. Per germline, CDR1 DFQATT and CDR2 SNEGSKA (reference sequence). After removal of 0 bases from V and 3 bases from J, the junction contained 6 bases not matched to a gene. The CDR3 has 16 amino acids. CDR3 DNA sequence: TGCAGTGCTAGAGATCCCGGGACAGGGAACAATCAGCCCCAGCATTTT. Protein product: CSARDPGTGNNQPQHF.